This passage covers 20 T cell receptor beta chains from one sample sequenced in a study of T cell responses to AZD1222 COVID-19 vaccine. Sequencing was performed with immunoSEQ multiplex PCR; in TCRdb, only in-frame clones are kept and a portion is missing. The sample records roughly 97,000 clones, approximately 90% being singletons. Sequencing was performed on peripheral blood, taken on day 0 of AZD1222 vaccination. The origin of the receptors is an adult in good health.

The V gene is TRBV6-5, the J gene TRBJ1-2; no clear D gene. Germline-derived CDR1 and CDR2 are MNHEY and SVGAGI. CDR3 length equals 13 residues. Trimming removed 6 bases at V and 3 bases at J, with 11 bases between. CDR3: CASRYRLHYGYTF. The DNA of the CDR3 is TGTGCCAGCAGGTACAGACTCCACTATGGCTACACCTTC.

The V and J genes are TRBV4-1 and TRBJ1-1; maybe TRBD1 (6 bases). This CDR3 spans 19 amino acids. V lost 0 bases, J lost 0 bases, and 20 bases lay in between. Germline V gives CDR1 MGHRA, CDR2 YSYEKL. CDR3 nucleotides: TGCGCCAGCAGCCAAGATCCAACAGGGAGGAATGACTTGAACACTGAAGCTTTCTTT. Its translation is CASSQDPTGRNDLNTEAFF.

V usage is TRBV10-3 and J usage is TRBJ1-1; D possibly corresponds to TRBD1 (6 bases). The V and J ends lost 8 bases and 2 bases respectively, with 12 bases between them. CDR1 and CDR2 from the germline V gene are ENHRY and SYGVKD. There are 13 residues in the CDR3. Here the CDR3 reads CAISLGTNTEAFF. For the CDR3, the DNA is TGTGCCATCTCCCTGGGGACAAACACTGAAGCTTTCTTT.

The CDR3 sequence: CSARLQGEGRETQYF. DNA for the CDR3: TGCAGCGCACGATTACAGGGAGAGGGCAGGGAGACCCAGTACTTC. The chain links TRBV29-1 to TRBJ2-5; perhaps TRBD1 as D (6 bases). CDR1 and CDR2 (germline): SQVTM, ANQGSEA. CDR3 length: 15 residues. V lost 7 bases to trimming and J lost 5 bases, with 23 bases between them. The full variable domain, rest sourced from reference TRBV29-1 and TRBJ2-5, is SAVISQKPSRDICQRGTSLTIQCQVDSQVTMMFWYRQQPGQSLTLIATANQGSEATYESGFVIDKFPISRPNLTFSTLTVSNMSPEDSSIYLCSARLQGEGRETQYFGPGTRLLVL.

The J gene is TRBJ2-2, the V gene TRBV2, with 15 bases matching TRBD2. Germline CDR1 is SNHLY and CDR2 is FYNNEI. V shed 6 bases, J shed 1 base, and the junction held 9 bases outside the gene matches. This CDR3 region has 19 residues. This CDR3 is CASRRLGGLAGGNTGELFF. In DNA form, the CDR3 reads TGTGCCAGCAGGAGATTAGGGGGACTAGCGGGAGGGAACACCGGGGAGCTGTTTTTT. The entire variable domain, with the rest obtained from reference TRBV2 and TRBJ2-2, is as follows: EPEVTQTPSHQVTQMGQEVILRCVPISNHLYFYWYRQILGQKVEFLVSFYNNEISEKSEIFDDQFSVERPDGSNFTLKIRSTKLEDSAMYFCASRRLGGLAGGNTGELFFGEGSRLTVL.

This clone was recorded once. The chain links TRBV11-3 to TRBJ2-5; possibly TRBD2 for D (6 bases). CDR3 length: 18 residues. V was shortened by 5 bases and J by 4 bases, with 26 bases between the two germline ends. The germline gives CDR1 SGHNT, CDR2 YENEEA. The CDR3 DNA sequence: TGTGCCAGCAGCCCAAACGGGGACTGGGGGGTGGCTGGAGAGACCCAGTACTTC. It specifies CASSPNGDWGVAGETQYF. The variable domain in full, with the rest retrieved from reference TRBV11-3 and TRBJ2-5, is EAGVVQSPRYKIIEKKQPVAFWCNPISGHNTLYWYLQNLGQGPELLIRYENEEAVDDSQLPKDRFSAERLKGVDSTLKIQPAELGDSAVYLCASSPNGDWGVAGETQYFGPGTRLLVL.

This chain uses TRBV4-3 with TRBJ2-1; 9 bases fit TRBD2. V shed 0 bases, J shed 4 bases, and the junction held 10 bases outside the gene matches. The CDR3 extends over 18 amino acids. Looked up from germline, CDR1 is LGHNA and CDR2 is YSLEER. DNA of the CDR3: TGCGCCAGCAGCCAAGATATTCGGGTCAGCGGGAGGTACAATGAGCAGTTCTTC. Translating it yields CASSQDIRVSGRYNEQFF.

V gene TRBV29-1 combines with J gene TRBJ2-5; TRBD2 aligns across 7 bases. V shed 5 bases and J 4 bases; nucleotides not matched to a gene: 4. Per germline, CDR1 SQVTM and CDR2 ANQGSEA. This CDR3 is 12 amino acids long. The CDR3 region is CSVRDYGETQYF. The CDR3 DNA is TGCAGCGTTCGGGACTACGGAGAGACCCAGTACTTC. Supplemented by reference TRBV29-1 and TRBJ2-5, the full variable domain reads SAVISQKPSRDICQRGTSLTIQCQVDSQVTMMFWYRQQPGQSLTLIATANQGSEATYESGFVIDKFPISRPNLTFSTLTVSNMSPEDSSIYLCSVRDYGETQYFGPGTRLLVL.

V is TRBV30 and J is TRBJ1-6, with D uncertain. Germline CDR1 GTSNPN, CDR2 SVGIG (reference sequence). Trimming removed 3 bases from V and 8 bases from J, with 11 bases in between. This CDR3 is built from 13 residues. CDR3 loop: CAWSLGIDSPLHF. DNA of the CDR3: TGTGCCTGGAGCTTGGGGATCGATTCACCCCTCCACTTT.

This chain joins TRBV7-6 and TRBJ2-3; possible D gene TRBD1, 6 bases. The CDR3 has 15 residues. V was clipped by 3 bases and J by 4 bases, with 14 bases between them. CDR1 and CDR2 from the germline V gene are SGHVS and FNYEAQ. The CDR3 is CASSFRRGSADTQYF. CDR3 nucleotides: TGTGCCAGCAGCTTTAGAAGGGGGAGCGCAGATACGCAGTATTTT.

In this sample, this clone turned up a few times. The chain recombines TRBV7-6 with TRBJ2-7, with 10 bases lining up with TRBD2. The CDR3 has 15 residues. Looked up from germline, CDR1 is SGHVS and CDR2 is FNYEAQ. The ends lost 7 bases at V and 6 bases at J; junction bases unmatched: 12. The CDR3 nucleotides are TGTGCCAGCAATTTGTTGGCTAGCGGGAGTTCCGAGCAGTACTTC. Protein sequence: CASNLLASGSSEQYF.

The CDR3 DNA reads TGTGCCAGCAGCTTGGACAGGGTACCAACCGACTCTGGGGCCAACGTCCTGACTTTC. Protein sequence: CASSLDRVPTDSGANVLTF. The chain combines TRBV7-6 with TRBJ2-6, with TRBD1 identical over 8 bases. CDR3 length: 19 amino acids. Per the germline V gene, CDR1 is SGHVS and CDR2 is FNYEAQ. Germline trimming cut 3 bases from V and 0 bases from J; bases unmatched to any gene: 10. The variable domain in full, with the rest retrieved from reference TRBV7-6 and TRBJ2-6, is GAGVSQSPRYKVTKRGQDVALRCDPISGHVSLYWYRQALGQGPEFLTYFNYEAQQDKSGLPNDRFSAERPEGSISTLTIQRTEQRDSAMYRCASSLDRVPTDSGANVLTFGAGSRLTVL.

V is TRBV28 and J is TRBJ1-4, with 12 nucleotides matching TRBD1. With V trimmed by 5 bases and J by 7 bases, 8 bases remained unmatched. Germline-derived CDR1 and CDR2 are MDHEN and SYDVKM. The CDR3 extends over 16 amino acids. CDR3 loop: CASSIPGQGAVEKLFF. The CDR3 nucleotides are TGTGCCAGCAGTATTCCGGGACAGGGGGCAGTTGAAAAACTGTTTTTT.

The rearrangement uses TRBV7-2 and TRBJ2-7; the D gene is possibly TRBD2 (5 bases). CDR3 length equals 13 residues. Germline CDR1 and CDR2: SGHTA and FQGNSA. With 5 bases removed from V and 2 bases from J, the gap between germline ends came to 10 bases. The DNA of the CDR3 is TGTGCCAGCAGCGCCTCACTAGCCTACGAGCAGTACTTC. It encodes CASSASLAYEQYF. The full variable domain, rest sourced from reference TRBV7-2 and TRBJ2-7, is GAGVSQSPSNKVTEKGKDVELRCDPISGHTALYWYRQSLGQGLEFLIYFQGNSAPDKSGLPSDRFSAERTGGSVSTLTIQRTQQEDSAVYLCASSASLAYEQYFGPGTRLTVT.

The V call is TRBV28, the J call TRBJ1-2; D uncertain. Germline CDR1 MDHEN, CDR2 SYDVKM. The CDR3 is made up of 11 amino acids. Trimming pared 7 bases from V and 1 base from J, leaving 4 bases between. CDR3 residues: CASISNYGYTF. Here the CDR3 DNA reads TGTGCCAGCATAAGTAACTATGGCTACACCTTC.

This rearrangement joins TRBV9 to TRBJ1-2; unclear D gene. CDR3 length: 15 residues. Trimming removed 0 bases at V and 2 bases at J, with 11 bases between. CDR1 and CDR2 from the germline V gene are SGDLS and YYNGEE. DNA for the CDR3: TGTGCCAGCAGCGTAGCTGTCGGAGAAAACTATGGCTACACCTTC. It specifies CASSVAVGENYGYTF.

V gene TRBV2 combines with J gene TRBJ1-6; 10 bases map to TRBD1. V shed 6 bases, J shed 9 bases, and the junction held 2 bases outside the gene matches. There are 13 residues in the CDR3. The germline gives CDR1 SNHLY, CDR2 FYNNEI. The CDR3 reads CASSRDRGSPLHF. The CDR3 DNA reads TGTGCCAGCAGCCGGGACAGGGGTTCACCCCTCCACTTT.

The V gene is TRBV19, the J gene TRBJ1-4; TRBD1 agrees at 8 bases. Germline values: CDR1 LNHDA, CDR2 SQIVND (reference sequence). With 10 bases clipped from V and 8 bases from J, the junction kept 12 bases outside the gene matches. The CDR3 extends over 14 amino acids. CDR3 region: CATNDQGADEKLFF. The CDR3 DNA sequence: TGTGCCACCAATGACCAGGGGGCGGACGAAAAACTGTTTTTT.

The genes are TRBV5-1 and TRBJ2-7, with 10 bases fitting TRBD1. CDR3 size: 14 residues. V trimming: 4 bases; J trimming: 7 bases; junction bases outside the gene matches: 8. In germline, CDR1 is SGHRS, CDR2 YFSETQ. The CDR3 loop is CASSPRQGAGEQYF. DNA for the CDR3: TGCGCCAGCAGCCCTAGACAGGGGGCGGGGGAGCAGTACTTC.

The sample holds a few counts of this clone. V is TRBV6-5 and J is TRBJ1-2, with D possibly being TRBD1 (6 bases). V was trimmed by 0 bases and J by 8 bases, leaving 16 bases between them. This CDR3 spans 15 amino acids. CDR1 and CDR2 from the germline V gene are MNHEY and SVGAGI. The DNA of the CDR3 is TGTGCCAGCAGTTACTCGGGGGCAGGGAAAGAGGGCTACACCTTC. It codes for CASSYSGAGKEGYTF.